This TCR beta chain was observed in a study of blood T cells in healthy people across ages. Background on the study: With template switching, about one barcoded beta molecule was captured per two T cells. Regarding the study as a whole: TCR beta diversity per million T cells fell roughly linearly with age. TCR beta diversity correlated strongly with naive T cell percentage.

The CDR3 is 15 residues long. CDR1 is SGHKS and CDR2 is YYEKEE in the germline V gene (reference sequence). V was trimmed by 4 bases and J by 10 bases, leaving 20 bases between them. For this clonotype: Its specificity is unknown.

Sample-barcoded 5' priming and a J-beta primer mix drove a second PCR of about 7 to 12 cycles. A single record per CDR3 protein comes from TCRdb applying MiXCR to the 5' RACE reads. The table has about 2 million distinct CDR3 sequences, less than 50% seen once. This chain links TRBV5-5 with TRBJ2-2; D is uncertain. Sequenced input: blood. This TCR was sampled from a woman aged 40 to 49 in good health. The CDR3 nucleotides are TGTGCCAGCAGCCAGACGTCATCCCAAAAAGAGGAGCTGTTTTTT. It is translated as CASSQTSSQKEELFF.